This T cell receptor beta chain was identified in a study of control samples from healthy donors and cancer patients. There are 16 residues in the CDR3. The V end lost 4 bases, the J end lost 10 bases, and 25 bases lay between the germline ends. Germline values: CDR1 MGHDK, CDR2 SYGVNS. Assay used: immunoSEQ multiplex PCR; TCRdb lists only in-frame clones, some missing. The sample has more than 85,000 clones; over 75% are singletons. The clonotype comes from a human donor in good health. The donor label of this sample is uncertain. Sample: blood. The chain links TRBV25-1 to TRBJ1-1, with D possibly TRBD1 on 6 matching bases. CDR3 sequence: CASSVWGQTGTPRAFF. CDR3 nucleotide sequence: TGTGCCAGCAGTGTTTGGGGACAAACTGGAACCCCGCGAGCTTTCTTT.